This T cell receptor beta chain was identified during a study of technical replicates of blood from a handful of donors. The CDR3 runs to 15 residues. V shed 5 bases and J 3 bases; nucleotides not matched to a gene: 8. Germline values: CDR1 SGHDT, CDR2 YYEEEE. Clones were read by immunoSEQ multiplex PCR, and TCRdb kept only the in-frame ones, dropping some. The sample lists tens of thousands of clones; about 92% were seen once. This chain joins TRBV5-6 and TRBJ2-5; TRBD2 matches 9 bases. The sequence came from a human donor in good health. Sequencing was done on a sample of T cells isolated from PBMCs. In DNA form, the CDR3 reads TGTGCCAGCAGAAAGTTGACTAGCGGAAAAGAGACCCAGTACTTC. Translated: CASRKLTSGKETQYF.